This paragraph covers one T cell receptor (beta chain) sequence. The CDR3 extends over 17 amino acids. Germline assignment: CDR1 ENHRY and CDR2 SYGVKD. cDNA encoding TCR beta was synthesized via 5'RACE template switching incorporating UMIs. TCRdb reprocessed the 5' RACE reads and reports one entry per CDR3 protein, with no DNA. There are about 550,000 distinct CDR3 sequences in the sample, with around 3.3% held by the top ten. This sample was included in a study of T cells expressing NK-cell markers. On the study more broadly: The TCR beta repertoires originated in sorted CD3+CD56+NKG2C+, CD3+CD56+NKG2C- and CD3+CD56-NKG2C+ T cells. There were seven HCMV-seropositive donors and one seronegative donor among the eight sequenced.

This chain joins TRBV10-3 and TRBJ2-2; TCRdb's D call, TRBD1, is unchecked because there is no DNA. This clonotype was sampled from a man aged 18 to 30 in good health. The specimen sequenced was blood T cells: a sorted CD56 or NKG2C T cell subset, CD4+ or CD8+ T cells, or bulk PBMC T cells (not recorded which). This chain's CDR3 is CAISTQGARADTGELFF.